Included here is one T cell receptor (beta chain) sequence, with context. Its specificity is unknown. This specimen comes from a study of T cells expressing NK-cell markers. The overall study: Seven sequenced donors out of eight were HCMV-seropositive, one seronegative.

From the 5' RACE reads, TCRdb lists one entry per CDR3 protein and no DNA. The sample is made up of 550,000 or so distinct CDR3 sequences, and the top ten hold approximately 3.6% of it. CDR3 size: 14 residues. Germline V lookup: CDR1 SEHNR, CDR2 FQNEAQ (reference sequence). Whole-study results and caveats: HCMV specificity of expanded NKG2C+ T cell clones remained unclear. These same clonotypes (in several donors) also led the CD3+CD56-NKG2C+ fraction.

The sample was blood T cells: a sorted CD56 or NKG2C T cell subset, CD4+ or CD8+ T cells, or bulk PBMC T cells (not recorded which). The sequence was obtained from a man between 18 and 35 years old in good health. This chain links TRBV7-9 with TRBJ2-5. CDR3 sequence: CASSPRSSRETQYF.